The 32 T cell receptor beta chains below were found in one sample sequenced in a study of control samples from healthy donors and cancer patients. Assay used: immunoSEQ multiplex PCR; TCRdb lists only in-frame clones, some missing. The data contain about 130,000 clones, more than 80% of them singletons. The sequenced sample was blood. The receptors stem from a young man in good health.

The chain joins TRBV4-1 to TRBJ1-1, with a tentative D call TRBD1 (5 bases). Trimming stripped 2 bases from V and 5 bases from J, with 18 bases between. The CDR3 contains 16 residues. Germline assignment: CDR1 MGHRA and CDR2 YSYEKL. This chain's CDR3 is CASSQQPRPRATEAFF. The CDR3 DNA reads as TGCGCCAGCAGCCAACAACCGAGACCCAGGGCTACTGAAGCTTTCTTT.

The CDR3 region is CASSQGQVDPYEQYF. In nucleotides, the CDR3 is TGTGCCAGCAGCCAAGGTCAGGTGGACCCCTACGAGCAGTACTTC. The V call is TRBV3-1 (or the pseudogene TRBV3-2), the J call TRBJ2-7; the D is unclear. Germline V gene lookup returns CDR1 LGHDT and CDR2 YNNKEL (reference sequence). Between the trimmed V and J ends, which lost 1 base and 2 bases, there was a span of 12 bases. The CDR3 runs 15 residues.

The gene calls are TRBV24-1 and TRBJ2-6; D possibly corresponds to TRBD1 (6 bases). The CDR3 runs to 15 residues. Trimming stripped 5 bases from V and 0 bases from J, with 7 bases between. Per germline, CDR1 KGHDR and CDR2 SFDVKD. The CDR3 nucleotides read TGTGCCACCAGTGGAGGGGGCTCTGGGGCCAACGTCCTGACTTTC. As protein: CATSGGGSGANVLTF.

The rearrangement joins TRBV10-3 to TRBJ2-1, with 10 bases identical to TRBD2. Germline V gives CDR1 ENHRY, CDR2 SYGVKD. The CDR3 is 15 residues long. With 5 bases clipped from V and 6 bases from J, the junction kept 7 bases outside the gene matches. The CDR3 DNA reads TGTGCCATCAGTCGGAAACTAGCGGGGACCAATGAGCAGTTCTTC. Amino acid sequence: CAISRKLAGTNEQFF.

The rearrangement uses TRBV6-1 and TRBJ1-1; D remains unclear. Germline values: CDR1 MNHNS, CDR2 SASEGT. V gave up 3 bases and J gave up 10 bases, with 9 bases separating them. CDR3 length equals 11 residues. The CDR3: CASSEIIRAFF. Written as DNA, the CDR3 is TGTGCCAGCAGTGAGATTATTCGAGCTTTCTTT.

This clone has just a few counts. This chain uses TRBV25-1 with TRBJ2-4; TRBD1 matches 8 bases. Unmatched junction bases numbered 6, after V lost 1 base and J lost 1 base. Germline values: CDR1 MGHDK, CDR2 SYGVNS. The CDR3 extends over 17 amino acids. The CDR3 DNA reads TGTGCCAGCAGTGAATCTCTTCAGGGGGCGGCCAAAAACATTCAGTACTTC. Protein product: CASSESLQGAAKNIQYF.

The V gene is TRBV7-3, the J gene TRBJ2-3, with D maybe TRBD2 (6 bases). Germline V CDR1 and CDR2: SGHTA, FQGTGA. Trimming took off 0 bases at V and 6 bases at J, with 13 bases between the two ends. This CDR3 region has 15 residues. The CDR3 loop reads CASSLTPSRGDTQYF. CDR3 sequence (DNA): TGTGCCAGCAGCTTAACCCCTAGCCGGGGGGATACGCAGTATTTT.

The chain recombines TRBV5-1 with TRBJ1-5, with 7 bases fitting TRBD1. The J segment lost 5 bases and the V segment lost 2 bases, leaving 4 bases of the junction unmatched. The CDR3 is 14 residues long. Germline-derived CDR1 and CDR2 are SGHRS and YFSETQ. CDR3 nucleotides: TGCGCCAGCAGCTTTGGACAGGCCGATCAGCCCCAGCATTTT. Residues: CASSFGQADQPQHF.

The chain has TRBV25-1 and TRBJ2-3, with 7 bases identical to TRBD1. V was clipped by 4 bases and J by 1 base; unmatched bases: 5. This CDR3 region has 15 residues. Germline-derived CDR1 and CDR2 are MGHDK and SYGVNS. The CDR3 DNA reads as TGTGCCAGCAGTGCTGACAGGGACCGCACAGATACGCAGTATTTT. Translation: CASSADRDRTDTQYF.

This chain joins TRBV6-5 and TRBJ1-1; no definite D call. Germline loops: CDR1 MNHEY, CDR2 SVGAGI. The CDR3 spans 13 residues. V was shortened by 0 bases and J by 11 bases, with 13 bases between the two germline ends. Here the CDR3 DNA reads TGTGCCAGCAGTTACTCGACAAAAGTTGAGGCTTTCTTT. This translates into CASSYSTKVEAFF.

The V call is TRBV5-1, the J call TRBJ2-3; TRBD1 aligns across 7 bases. CDR3 length: 15 residues. CDR1 and CDR2 from the germline V gene are SGHRS and YFSETQ. Unmatched junction bases numbered 9, after V lost 4 bases and J lost 4 bases. The CDR3 DNA sequence: TGCGCCAGCAGCCCCGCTATTACAGGGGCAGATACGCAGTATTTT. Its translation is CASSPAITGADTQYF.

This chain uses TRBV28 with TRBJ2-1; tentative D call: TRBD2 (7 bases). V lost 4 bases and J lost 5, with 15 bases in between. The germline gives CDR1 MDHEN, CDR2 SYDVKM. The CDR3 loop spans 15 amino acids. CDR3 amino acids: CASSSAGANNNEQFF. In DNA form, the CDR3 reads TGTGCCAGCAGTTCGGCGGGGGCCAACAACAATGAGCAGTTCTTC.

The chain carries TRBV9 and TRBJ1-4, with D unresolved. The CDR3 extends over 14 amino acids. Germline CDR1 SGDLS, CDR2 YYNGEE. Trimming left V 0 bases short and J 0 bases short, with 3 bases between. The CDR3 nucleotides are TGTGCCAGCAGCGTAGGTCCAACTAATGAAAAACTGTTTTTT. This sequence encodes CASSVGPTNEKLFF. Variable domain in full (rest from reference TRBV9 and TRBJ1-4): DSGVTQTPKHLITATGQRVTLRCSPRSGDLSVYWYQQSLDQGLQFLIQYYNGEERAKGNILERFSAQQFPDLHSELNLSSLELGDSALYFCASSVGPTNEKLFFGSGTQLSVL.

This clone came up once. The rearrangement joins TRBV2 to TRBJ2-2; the D is unclear. The CDR3 sequence is 11 residues long. Trimming took off 4 bases at V and 6 bases at J, with 3 bases between the two ends. CDR1 is SNHLY, CDR2 FYNNEI, per germline. CDR3 protein: CASSGSGELFF. CDR3 in DNA: TGTGCCAGCAGTGGCTCCGGGGAGCTGTTTTTT.

This chain links TRBV9 with TRBJ2-3; 8 bases are a match to TRBD1. The CDR3 has 15 amino acids. Germline-derived CDR1 and CDR2 are SGDLS and YYNGEE. V dropped 3 bases and J dropped 2; count of bases not matched to a gene: 5. CDR3 in amino acids: CASSARGPLTDTQYF. CDR3 DNA: TGTGCCAGCAGCGCCAGGGGGCCCCTCACAGATACGCAGTATTTT.

For this clone: Different DNA sequences within this sample yield the same CDR3. The rearrangement joins TRBV6-5 to TRBJ2-2; D is unresolved. With 6 bases removed from V and 3 bases from J, the gap between germline ends came to 2 bases. Germline V CDR1 and CDR2: MNHEY, SVGAGI. The CDR3 covers 11 residues. CDR3 residues: CASRDTGELFF. CDR3 bases: TGTGCCAGCAGAGACACCGGGGAGCTGTTTTTT.

The chain joins TRBV27 to TRBJ2-2; D may be TRBD1 (6 bases). Germline-derived CDR1 and CDR2 are MNHEY and SMNVEV (reference sequence). The CDR3 totals 17 residues. V was trimmed by 2 bases and J by 6 bases, leaving 19 bases between them. The CDR3 reads CASSLGSNRVSSGELFF. The CDR3 DNA sequence: TGTGCCAGCAGTTTAGGATCGAACAGGGTTAGTTCCGGGGAGCTGTTTTTT.

The chain couples TRBV5-1 to TRBJ2-5; perhaps D is TRBD1 or TRBD2 (5 bases each). Germline V gives CDR1 SGHRS, CDR2 YFSETQ. The CDR3 totals 13 residues. Trimming took 4 bases from V and 3 from J, leaving 10 bases between them. CDR3 protein: CASSKGTKETQYF. CDR3 nucleotides: TGCGCCAGCAGCAAGGGGACCAAAGAGACCCAGTACTTC.

This clone was seen just once. The chain couples TRBV24-1 to TRBJ2-3, with D perhaps TRBD1 or TRBD2 (5 bases each). CDR3 length: 17 residues. The V end was cut by 3 bases, the J end by 8 bases, with 23 bases between. Germline CDR1 is KGHDR and CDR2 is SFDVKD. The CDR3 DNA is TGTGCCACCAGTGATCCCAGTACTAGTTTGGGGCGTGGTACGCAGTATTTT. Amino acids: CATSDPSTSLGRGTQYF.

The table lists this clone with a count of one. This chain connects TRBV11-2 to TRBJ2-3; D uncertain. The CDR3 is made up of 13 amino acids. CDR1 is SGHAT, CDR2 FQNNGV, per germline. V shed 0 bases and J shed 4 bases, with 5 bases lying between them. CDR3 loop: CASSLDFADTQYF. CDR3 coding DNA: TGTGCCAGCAGCTTAGATTTTGCAGATACGCAGTATTTT.

The chain joins TRBV24-1 to TRBJ2-3; TRBD1 is a possible D gene (5 bases). From germline, CDR1 is KGHDR and CDR2 SFDVKD. This CDR3 is built from 18 residues. The V and J ends lost 6 bases and 1 base respectively, with 22 bases between them. CDR3 sequence (DNA): TGTGCCACCAGTAAATCGACAGAAACCTATCCTCGCACAGATACGCAGTATTTT. Translating gives CATSKSTETYPRTDTQYF.

V gene TRBV19 combines with J gene TRBJ2-3, with a tentative D call TRBD1 (7 bases). V was trimmed by 5 bases and J by 1 base, leaving 16 bases between them. The germline V gene has CDR1 LNHDA and CDR2 SQIVND (reference sequence). CDR3 length equals 16 residues. CDR3: CASSPHRGGGTDTQYF. As DNA, the CDR3 is TGTGCCAGTAGTCCCCACAGGGGAGGCGGCACAGATACGCAGTATTTT.

This clone has only one observation. The chain joins TRBV14 to TRBJ2-7, with D hard to call. The CDR3 is made up of 12 amino acids. The V end lost 1 base, the J end lost 2 bases, and 3 bases lay between the germline ends. Per germline, CDR1 SGHDN and CDR2 FVKESK. The CDR3 region is CASSQGPYEQYV. For the CDR3, the DNA is TGTGCCAGCAGCCAAGGCCCCTACGAGCAGTACGTC.

This chain connects TRBV2 to TRBJ2-7; unclear D gene. Trimming shortened V by 2 bases and J by 7 bases, and 12 bases separated the two germline ends. The CDR3 is made up of 13 amino acids. The V gene's germline CDR1 is SNHLY and CDR2 FYNNEI. DNA for the CDR3: TGTGCCAGCAGTGAACCCGTACGAGGAGAGCAGTACGTC. Translated: CASSEPVRGEQYV.

V gene TRBV5-1 combines with J gene TRBJ2-3; 7 positions match TRBD1. After removal of 4 bases from V and 0 bases from J, the junction contained 2 bases not matched to a gene. The germline CDR1 and CDR2 sequences are SGHRS and YFSETQ. The CDR3 runs to 14 residues. CDR3 loop: CASSGGQSTDTQYF. CDR3 coding DNA: TGCGCCAGCAGCGGGGGACAGAGCACAGATACGCAGTATTTT.

V gene TRBV28 combines with J gene TRBJ1-1; 8 bases match TRBD1. Germline V lookup: CDR1 MDHEN, CDR2 SYDVKM. The CDR3 is 21 amino acids. V was pared by 1 base and J by 1 base, with 20 bases of the junction left unmatched. CDR3: CASSLLWVPRRDRRSNTEAFF. The CDR3 coding sequence is TGTGCCAGCAGTTTATTGTGGGTACCAAGACGGGACAGGCGTTCGAACACTGAAGCTTTCTTT.

The gene calls are TRBV7-7 and TRBJ2-5; possibly TRBD1 for D (5 bases). The CDR3 is 14 amino acids. Between the trimmed V and J ends, which lost 1 base and 5 bases, there was a span of 11 bases. Per germline, CDR1 SSHAT and CDR2 FNYEAQ (reference sequence). DNA of the CDR3: TGTGCCAGCAGCTTAGGTGGGGCTGGGGAGACCCAGTACTTC. Its protein is CASSLGGAGETQYF.

V is TRBV11-2 and J is TRBJ2-3; either TRBD1 or TRBD2 may fit D (7 bases each). V lost 5 bases, J lost 5 bases, and 17 bases lay in between. Germline CDR1 is SGHAT and CDR2 is FQNNGV. The CDR3 runs 15 residues. CDR3 sequence reads: CASSLRGGAGDTQYF. DNA of the CDR3: TGTGCCAGCAGCCTCAGGGGGGGGGCCGGAGATACGCAGTATTTT.

This clone came up once. The chain uses TRBV23-1 and TRBJ1-5; no definite D call. TRBV23-1 belongs to the ORF category, with a function that is uncertain. V was clipped by 3 bases and J by 1 base, with 4 bases between them. This CDR3 region has 13 residues. The CDR3 sequence: CASSQGSNQPQHF. The CDR3 coding sequence is TGCGCCAGCAGTCAGGGAAGCAATCAGCCCCAGCATTTT.

V is TRBV9 and J is TRBJ2-1; 9 bases map to TRBD2. CDR3 size: 15 residues. Germline loops: CDR1 SGDLS, CDR2 YYNGEE. V gave up 2 bases and J gave up 10 bases; unmatched junction bases: 10. CDR3 protein: CASSVLSGRSMEQFF. Written as DNA, the CDR3 is TGTGCCAGCAGCGTTCTCAGCGGGAGGAGCATGGAGCAGTTCTTC.

This clone was seen only once. The chain carries TRBV18 and TRBJ2-5; D is unresolved. Germline lookup yields CDR1 KGHSH and CDR2 LQKENI. V was cut by 2 bases and J by 5 bases, with 15 bases left in between. This CDR3 is 15 amino acids long. This chain's CDR3 is CASSPGSGPWETQYF. The CDR3 region has the DNA TGTGCCAGCTCACCAGGCTCAGGCCCTTGGGAGACCCAGTACTTC.

The chain joins TRBV28 to TRBJ1-4, with TRBD1 matching over 10 bases. The junction had 7 bases not matched to a gene; V was cut back by 5 bases and J by 7 bases. The CDR3 is made up of 15 amino acids. Germline V gives CDR1 MDHEN, CDR2 SYDVKM. The CDR3 loop is CASSTRQGAGEKLFF. In nucleotides, the CDR3 is TGTGCCAGCAGTACCCGACAGGGGGCAGGTGAAAAACTGTTTTTT.